A selection of T cell receptor beta chains follows, all from one sample in a study of technical replicates of blood from several donors. TCRdb's table, derived via immunoSEQ multiplex PCR, lists solely in-frame clones and lacks some. The table includes about 59,000 clones, 80% to 90% detected once. Sequencing was carried out using PBMCs. Source of these receptors: a human donor in good health. Some clones in this sample may be carry-over from other donors' samples. The CDR3 runs from the conserved cysteine through the conserved F or W. D genes are given only for firm matches. Rows give clone size only sometimes, using once, few, many, or a class for an expanded clone.

length,size,D,V,J,CDR3,DNA
14,-,-,TRBV7-6,TRBJ2-2,CASSPSANTGELFF,TGTGCCAGCAGCCCCAGTGCGAACACCGGGGAGCTGTTTTTT
15,-,TRBD2,TRBV27,TRBJ2-3,CASRPAGGSTDTQYF,TGTGCCAGCAGGCCAGCGGGGGGTAGCACAGATACGCAGTATTTT
15,once,TRBD1,TRBV6-1,TRBJ1-2,CASSETPGGRYGYTF,TGTGCCAGCAGTGAGACCCCAGGGGGCCGCTATGGCTACACCTTC
14,-,-,TRBV7-9,TRBJ1-5,CASSLQGSNQPQHF,TGTGCCAGCAGCTTACAGGGTAGCAATCAGCCCCAGCATTTT
14,-,-,TRBV6-4,TRBJ1-1,CASRTRGENTEAFF,TGTGCCAGCAGGACACGGGGGGAAAACACTGAAGCTTTCTTT
15,-,-,TRBV13,TRBJ1-2,CASSLGEGVGYGYTF,TGTGCCAGCAGCTTAGGAGAGGGGGTGGGCTATGGCTACACCTTC
14,-,-,TRBV19,TRBJ2-7,CASSPAAVGYEQYF,TGTGCCAGTAGCCCTGCCGCGGTAGGCTACGAGCAGTACTTC
12,-,-,TRBV15,TRBJ1-1,CATSRQGGKAFF,TGTGCCACCAGCCGACAAGGAGGAAAAGCTTTCTTT
12,-,-,TRBV10-3,TRBJ2-7,CAISETAYEQYF,TGTGCCATCAGTGAGACAGCCTACGAGCAGTACTTC
14,-,-,TRBV28,TRBJ1-2,CASSPPGRESGYTF,TGTGCCAGCAGTCCTCCGGGCAGGGAAAGTGGCTACACCTTC
13,-,TRBD1,TRBV5-3,TRBJ1-1,CARNYRGLFEAFF,TGTGCCAGAAACTACAGGGGGCTCTTTGAAGCTTTCTTT
15,-,-,TRBV7-9,TRBJ2-1,CASSPQAVTYDEQFF,TGTGCCAGCAGCCCACAAGCGGTCACATACGATGAGCAGTTCTTC
14,-,-,TRBV18,TRBJ1-2,CASSPNTANYGYTF,TGTGCCAGCTCACCAAATACGGCTAACTATGGCTACACCTTC
15,-,-,TRBV5-4,TRBJ1-2,CASSTGQRTNYGYTF,TGTGCCAGCAGCACCGGACAGCGGACTAACTATGGCTACACCTTC
14,-,-,TRBV7-6,TRBJ2-3,CASSFDRSPDTQYF,TGTGCCAGCAGCTTCGATCGGAGCCCAGATACGCAGTATTTT
15,once,TRBD1,TRBV7-8,TRBJ2-7,CASSLRPDRVYEQYF,TGTGCCAGCAGCCTCCGTCCGGACAGGGTCTACGAGCAGTACTTC
16,-,TRBD2,TRBV7-3,TRBJ2-7,CASSLQGTSGPYEQYF,TGTGCCAGCAGCTTACAAGGGACTAGCGGTCCATACGAGCAGTACTTC
11,-,-,TRBV20-1,TRBJ2-7,CSARGGAEQYF,TGCAGTGCTAGGGGCGGGGCCGAGCAGTACTTC
16,-,-,TRBV5-4,TRBJ2-6,CASSPDYSSGANVLTF,TGTGCCAGCAGCCCGGACTATAGCTCTGGGGCCAACGTCCTGACTTTC
16,-,TRBD1,TRBV27,TRBJ2-5,CASSLTPGQQQETQYF,TGTGCCAGCAGTTTAACCCCGGGACAGCAACAAGAGACCCAGTACTTC
16,-,TRBD1,TRBV30,TRBJ1-5,CAWSPRNRGQGQPQHF,TGTGCCTGGAGTCCCCGGAACAGGGGCCAGGGTCAGCCCCAGCATTTT
15,-,-,TRBV6-5,TRBJ1-1,CASSYSISAGAEAFF,TGTGCCAGCAGTTACTCGATTTCGGCGGGGGCTGAAGCTTTCTTT
12,-,-,TRBV6-5,TRBJ2-5,CASSLSRETQYF,TGTGCCAGCAGCCTCTCGAGGGAGACCCAGTACTTC
17,few,TRBD1,TRBV4-2,TRBJ1-1,CASSQDLTGAMNTEAFF,TGTGCCAGCAGCCAAGATTTGACAGGGGCTATGAACACTGAAGCTTTCTTT
15,-,TRBD1,TRBV19,TRBJ1-2,CASSPRQGERGGYTF,TGTGCCAGTAGTCCCCGACAGGGGGAGCGAGGTGGCTACACCTTC
13,-,-,TRBV30,TRBJ2-7,CAWRSGQSYEQYF,TGTGCCTGGAGAAGCGGGCAGAGCTACGAGCAGTACTTC
15,-,TRBD1,TRBV7-9,TRBJ1-1,CASSFFRDRGTEAFF,TGTGCCAGCAGCTTTTTCCGGGACAGGGGCACTGAAGCTTTCTTT
15,-,-,TRBV19,TRBJ1-5,CASAKQGLRNQPQHF,TGTGCCAGCGCCAAACAGGGTCTGCGGAATCAGCCCCAGCATTTT
15,-,-,TRBV7-3,TRBJ2-1,CASSLLAISYNEQFF,TGTGCCAGCAGCTTACTAGCTATTTCCTACAATGAGCAGTTCTTC
11,-,-,TRBV7-9,TRBJ1-1,CASSFGTEAFF,TGTGCCAGCAGCTTCGGCACTGAAGCTTTCTTT
14,-,-,TRBV4-2,TRBJ1-3,CASSHGLAGNTIYF,TGTGCCAGCAGCCACGGACTTGCTGGAAACACCATATATTTT
14,-,TRBD1,TRBV11-2,TRBJ2-3,CASSSGTDTDTQYF,TGTGCCAGCAGCTCGGGGACAGACACAGATACGCAGTATTTT
15,-,-,TRBV6-5,TRBJ2-7,CASRSGTLSIYEQYF,TGTGCCAGCAGATCCGGGACACTATCCATATACGAGCAGTACTTC
12,-,-,TRBV29-1,TRBJ1-3,CSVGGDRNTIYF,TGCAGCGTTGGCGGGGATCGAAACACCATATATTTT
13,-,-,TRBV7-9,TRBJ2-3,CASRTAPTDTQYF,TGTGCCAGCAGGACAGCCCCCACAGATACGCAGTATTTT
15,once,TRBD1,TRBV19,TRBJ1-2,CASSPLGQPSYGYTF,TGTGCCAGTAGCCCTTTGGGACAGCCGTCCTATGGCTACACCTTC
14,-,-,TRBV10-3,TRBJ2-7,CAISDWGRSYEQYF,TGTGCCATCAGTGACTGGGGGAGGTCCTACGAGCAGTACTTC
15,-,-,TRBV12-5,TRBJ1-2,CASGLGVRGPYGYTF,TGTGCTAGTGGTTTGGGGGTCAGAGGGCCCTATGGCTACACCTTC
14,-,TRBD2,TRBV10-3,TRBJ2-7,CAISRTSGGYEQYF,TGTGCCATCAGTCGGACTAGCGGGGGTTACGAGCAGTACTTC
15,-,-,TRBV7-2,TRBJ1-4,CASSLVPGPNEKLFF,TGTGCCAGCAGCTTAGTTCCAGGGCCTAATGAAAAACTGTTTTTT
15,once,TRBD1,TRBV23-1,TRBJ2-5,CASPLGQGAMKTQYF,TGCGCCAGTCCCCTCGGACAGGGGGCGATGAAGACCCAGTACTTC
16,-,TRBD2,TRBV7-2,TRBJ2-1,CASSAGLAGSFYGQFF,TGTGCCAGCAGCGCTGGACTAGCGGGGTCCTTTTACGGGCAGTTCTTC
15,few,-,TRBV10-3,TRBJ1-6,CAISGGGTYGSPLHF,TGTGCCATCAGTGGGGGAGGGACATATGGGTCACCCCTCCACTTT
15,-,TRBD2,TRBV5-1,TRBJ2-1,CASSAGGLAGGVWFF,TGCGCCAGCAGCGCCGGGGGACTAGCGGGAGGAGTTTGGTTCTTC